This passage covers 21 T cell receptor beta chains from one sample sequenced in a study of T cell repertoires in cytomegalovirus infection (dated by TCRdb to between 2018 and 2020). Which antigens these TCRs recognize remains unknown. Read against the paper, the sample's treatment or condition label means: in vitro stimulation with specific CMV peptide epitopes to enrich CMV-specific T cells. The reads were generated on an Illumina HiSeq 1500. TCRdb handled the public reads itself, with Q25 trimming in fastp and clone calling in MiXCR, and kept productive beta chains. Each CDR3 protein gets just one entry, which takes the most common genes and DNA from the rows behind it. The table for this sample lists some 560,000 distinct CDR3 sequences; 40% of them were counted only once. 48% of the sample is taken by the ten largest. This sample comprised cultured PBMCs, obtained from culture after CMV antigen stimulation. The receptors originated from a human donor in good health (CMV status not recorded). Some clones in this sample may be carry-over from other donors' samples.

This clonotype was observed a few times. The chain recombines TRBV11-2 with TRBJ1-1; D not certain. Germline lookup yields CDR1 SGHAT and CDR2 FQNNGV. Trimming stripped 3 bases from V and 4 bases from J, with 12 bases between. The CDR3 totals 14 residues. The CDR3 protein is CASSFGRAGTEAFF. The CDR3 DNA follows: TGTGCCAGCAGCTTTGGTAGGGCGGGCACTGAAGCTTTCTTT.

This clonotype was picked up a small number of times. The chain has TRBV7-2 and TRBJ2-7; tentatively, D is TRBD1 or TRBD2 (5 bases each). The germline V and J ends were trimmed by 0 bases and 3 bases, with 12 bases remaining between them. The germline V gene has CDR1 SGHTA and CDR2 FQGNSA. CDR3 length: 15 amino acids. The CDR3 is CASSLAGDPGYEQYF. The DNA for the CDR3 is TGTGCCAGCAGCTTAGCAGGGGACCCGGGCTACGAGCAGTACTTC.

The CDR3: CAISLSQGRAADTQYF. The CDR3 region has the DNA TGTGCCATCAGCCTGTCACAGGGCCGGGCGGCAGATACGCAGTATTTT. The rearrangement uses TRBV10-3 and TRBJ2-3; TRBD1 might be the D (6 bases). CDR3 length equals 16 residues. Between the trimmed V and J ends, which lost 6 bases and 4 bases, there was a span of 20 bases. The germline V gene encodes CDR1 ENHRY and CDR2 SYGVKD.

The CDR3 DNA reads as TGCAGTGCTCGCCACCACACCGGGCCAACCCAGGGAAGGTACCAAGAGACCCAGTACTTC. Its translation is CSARHHTGPTQGRYQETQYF. The chain couples TRBV20-1 to TRBJ2-5, with D tentatively TRBD1 (5 bases). Germline V gene lookup returns CDR1 DFQATT and CDR2 SNEGSKA (reference sequence). This CDR3 contains 20 residues. Deletions cut 5 bases from V and 0 bases from J, with 31 bases between.

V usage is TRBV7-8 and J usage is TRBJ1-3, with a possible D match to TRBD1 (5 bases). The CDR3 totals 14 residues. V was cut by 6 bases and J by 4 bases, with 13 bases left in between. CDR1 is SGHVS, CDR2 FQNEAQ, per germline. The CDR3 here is CASSTDRGGNTIYF. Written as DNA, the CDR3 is TGTGCCAGCAGTACAGACCGGGGCGGAAACACCATATATTTT.

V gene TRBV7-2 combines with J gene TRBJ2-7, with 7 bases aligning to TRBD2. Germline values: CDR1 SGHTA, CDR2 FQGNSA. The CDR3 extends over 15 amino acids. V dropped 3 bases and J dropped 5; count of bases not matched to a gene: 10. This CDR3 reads CASSLLPRLADEQYF. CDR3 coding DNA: TGTGCCAGCAGCTTGCTCCCGAGGCTAGCGGACGAGCAGTACTTC.

CDR3 in amino acids: CASSPATGYGPLHF. In DNA, the CDR3 is TGTGCCAGCAGCCCAGCGACAGGGTACGGACCCCTCCACTTT. V is TRBV7-8 and J is TRBJ1-6, with 7 nucleotides matching TRBD1. V shed 5 bases, J shed 12 bases, and the junction held 10 bases outside the gene matches. CDR3 length: 14 residues. Germline assignment: CDR1 SGHVS and CDR2 FQNEAQ.

The CDR3 loop is CASSYPRGSGSFVDEQFF. In nucleotides, the CDR3 is TGTGCCAGCAGTTACCCGCGGGGGAGCGGGAGTTTTGTCGATGAGCAGTTCTTC. This sequence joins TRBV6-2 or TRBV6-3 and TRBJ2-1; 8 bases align to TRBD2. The V and J ends lost 2 bases and 8 bases, in that order; junction bases with no gene match: 17. The V gene's germline CDR1 is MNHEY and CDR2 SVGEGT. The CDR3 is 18 amino acids.

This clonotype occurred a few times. The CDR3 DNA reads as TGTGCCAGCAGTCCGGGACTAGCGGGGTCTCGGGAGCAGTACTTC. Protein sequence: CASSPGLAGSREQYF. The chain is built from TRBV27 and TRBJ2-7, with 13 bases identical to TRBD2. V shed 5 bases, J shed 7 bases, and the junction held 8 bases outside the gene matches. Germline V gene sequence: CDR1 MNHEY, CDR2 SMNVEV (reference sequence). The CDR3 sequence is 15 residues long.

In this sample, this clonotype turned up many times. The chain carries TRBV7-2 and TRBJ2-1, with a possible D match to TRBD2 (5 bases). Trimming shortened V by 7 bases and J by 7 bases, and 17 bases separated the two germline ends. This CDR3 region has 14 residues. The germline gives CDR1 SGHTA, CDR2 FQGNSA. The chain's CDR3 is CASISPGLSNEQFF. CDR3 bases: TGTGCCAGCATCTCGCCCGGACTGTCGAATGAGCAGTTCTTC.

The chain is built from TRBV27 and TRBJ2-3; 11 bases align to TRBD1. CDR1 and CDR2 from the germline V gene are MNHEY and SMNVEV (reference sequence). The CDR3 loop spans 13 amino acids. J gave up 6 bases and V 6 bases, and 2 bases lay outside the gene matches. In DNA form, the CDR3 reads TGTGCCAGCAGAGGGACAGGGGGGGATACGCAGTATTTT. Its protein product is CASRGTGGDTQYF.

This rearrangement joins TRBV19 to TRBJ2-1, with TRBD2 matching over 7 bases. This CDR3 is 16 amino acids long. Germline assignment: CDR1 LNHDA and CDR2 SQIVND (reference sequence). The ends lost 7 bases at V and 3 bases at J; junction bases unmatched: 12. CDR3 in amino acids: CASKPLGGENYNEQFF. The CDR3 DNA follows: TGTGCCAGTAAACCTCTGGGGGGGGAAAACTACAATGAGCAGTTCTTC.

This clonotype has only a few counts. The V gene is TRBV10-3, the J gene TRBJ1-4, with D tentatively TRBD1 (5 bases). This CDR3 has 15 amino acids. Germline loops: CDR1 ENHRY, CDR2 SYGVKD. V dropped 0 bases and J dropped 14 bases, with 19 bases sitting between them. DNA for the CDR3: TGTGCCATCAGTGAGTCGTTCGGTAATGAGGGGAGCCTGTTTTTT. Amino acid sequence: CAISESFGNEGSLFF.

CDR3 amino acids: CASSLVGTGGGYGYTF. The CDR3 nucleotides read TGTGCCAGCAGCTTAGTGGGGACAGGGGGTGGCTATGGCTACACCTTC. The chain recombines TRBV7-8 with TRBJ1-2; TRBD1 agrees at 11 bases. Germline CDR1 reads SGHVS; CDR2 reads FQNEAQ. This CDR3 contains 16 residues. V shed 1 base, J shed 4 bases, and the junction held 5 bases outside the gene matches.

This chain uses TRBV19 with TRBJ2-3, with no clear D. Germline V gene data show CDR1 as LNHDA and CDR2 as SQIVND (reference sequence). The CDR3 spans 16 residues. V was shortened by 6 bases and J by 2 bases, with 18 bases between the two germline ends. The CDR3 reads CASSSPPWNFTDTQYF. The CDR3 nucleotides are TGTGCCAGTAGCAGCCCCCCCTGGAACTTCACAGATACGCAGTATTTT.

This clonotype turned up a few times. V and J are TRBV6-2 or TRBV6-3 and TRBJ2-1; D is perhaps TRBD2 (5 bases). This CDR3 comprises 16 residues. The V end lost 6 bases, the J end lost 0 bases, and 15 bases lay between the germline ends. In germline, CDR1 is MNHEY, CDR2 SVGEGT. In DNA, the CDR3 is TGTGCCAGCAGCGCCTTAGCGTACAGCTCCTACAATGAGCAGTTCTTC. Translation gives CASSALAYSSYNEQFF.

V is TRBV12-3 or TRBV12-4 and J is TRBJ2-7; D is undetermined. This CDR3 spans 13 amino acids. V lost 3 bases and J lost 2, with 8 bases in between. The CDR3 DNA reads TGTGCCAGCAGTTTTCAGGCGGCCTACGAGCAGTACTTC. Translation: CASSFQAAYEQYF.

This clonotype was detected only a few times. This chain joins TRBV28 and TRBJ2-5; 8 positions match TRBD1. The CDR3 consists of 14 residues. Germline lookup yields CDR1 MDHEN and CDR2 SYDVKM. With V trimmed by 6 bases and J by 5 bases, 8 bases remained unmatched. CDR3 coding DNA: TGTGCCAGCAGCCCCGGGACAGGCTACGAGACCCAGTACTTC. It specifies CASSPGTGYETQYF.

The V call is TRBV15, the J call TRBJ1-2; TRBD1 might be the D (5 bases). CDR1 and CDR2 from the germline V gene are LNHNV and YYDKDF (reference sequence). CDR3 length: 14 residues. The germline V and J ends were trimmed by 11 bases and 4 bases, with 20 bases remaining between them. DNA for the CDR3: TGTGCCGTGGATGGGGCGGAAGGGGCCTATGGCTACACCTTC. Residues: CAVDGAEGAYGYTF.

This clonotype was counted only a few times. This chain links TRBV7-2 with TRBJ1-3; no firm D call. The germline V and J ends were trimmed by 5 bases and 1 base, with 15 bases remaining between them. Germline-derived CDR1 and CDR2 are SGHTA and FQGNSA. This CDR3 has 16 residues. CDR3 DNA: TGTGCCAGCAGCCCAGATGGGGAGGGATCTGGAAACACCATATATTTT. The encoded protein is CASSPDGEGSGNTIYF.

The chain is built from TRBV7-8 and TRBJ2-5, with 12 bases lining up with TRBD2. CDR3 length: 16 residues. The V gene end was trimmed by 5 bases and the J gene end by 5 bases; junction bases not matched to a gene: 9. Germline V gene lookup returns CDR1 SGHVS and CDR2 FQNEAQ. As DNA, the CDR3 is TGTGCCAGCAGCCATCGACTAGCGGGGGATCTGGAGACCCAGTACTTC. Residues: CASSHRLAGDLETQYF.